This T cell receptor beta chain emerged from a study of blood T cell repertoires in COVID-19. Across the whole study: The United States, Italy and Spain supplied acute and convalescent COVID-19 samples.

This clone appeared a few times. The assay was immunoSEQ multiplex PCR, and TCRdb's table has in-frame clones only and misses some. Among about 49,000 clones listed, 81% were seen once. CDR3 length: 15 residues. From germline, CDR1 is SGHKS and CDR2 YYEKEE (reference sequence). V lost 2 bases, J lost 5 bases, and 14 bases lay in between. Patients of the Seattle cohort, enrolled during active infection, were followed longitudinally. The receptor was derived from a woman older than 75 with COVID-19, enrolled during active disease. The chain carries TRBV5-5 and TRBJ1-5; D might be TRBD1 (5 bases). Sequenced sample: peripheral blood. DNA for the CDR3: TGTGCCAGCAGCTTCGTCGGGGGATTGGATCAGCCCCAGCATTTT. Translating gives CASSFVGGLDQPQHF.